This is a list of T cell receptor beta chains from one sample in a study of blood T cells in healthy people across ages. TCRdb ran MiXCR on the 5' RACE reads and lists one entry per CDR3 protein. The sample consists of about 720,000 distinct CDR3 sequences, over 20% of them appearing once. The sequencing input was blood. These receptors all come from a man aged 70-80 years in good health. Both conserved end residues are part of each CDR3. The order of the fields is clone size, J gene, D gene, V gene, CDR3 protein, CDR3 DNA. The D gene is left open where the match is weak. Only part of the rows carry a size: once, few, many, or a class if the clone is expanded.

NA,TRBJ2-7,TRBD1,TRBV20-1,CSANGRGRVEQYF,TGCAGTGCTAATGGCAGGGGGCGCGTTGAGCAGTACTTC
NA,TRBJ1-1,NA,TRBV11-2,CASSSGTGVMNTEAFF,TGTGCCAGCAGCTCGGGGACGGGAGTCATGAACACTGAAGCTTTCTTT
few,TRBJ2-1,NA,TRBV27,CASTSQGYNEQFF,TGTGCCAGCACATCCCAGGGTTATAATGAGCAGTTCTTC
NA,TRBJ2-3,NA,TRBV10-2,CASSGKGFRTDTQYF,TGCGCCAGCAGCGGGAAAGGGTTTAGGACAGATACGCAGTATTTT
few,TRBJ2-3,TRBD2,TRBV12-3/TRBV12-4,CASSLVGGRDTQYF,TGTGCCAGCAGTTTAGTGGGCGGGAGAGATACGCAGTATTTT
few,TRBJ2-7,NA,TRBV28,CASGGRGFEQYF,TGTGCCAGCGGGGGCCGAGGGTTCGAGCAGTACTTC
NA,TRBJ2-3,NA,TRBV9,CASSVEAGRTDTQYF,TGTGCCAGCAGCGTAGAGGCAGGGAGAACAGATACGCAGTATTTT
many,TRBJ2-7,NA,TRBV9,CASSPRLVNAGQYF,TGTGCCAGCAGCCCACGACTAGTTAATGCCGGGCAGTACTTC
NA,TRBJ1-6,NA,TRBV19,CASSRTRDSPLHF,TGTGCCAGTAGCCGAACAAGGGATTCACCCCTCCACTTT
NA,TRBJ2-1,NA,TRBV6-1,CASSQDTTTRIYNEQFF,TGTGCCAGCAGTCAGGACACGACAACCCGCATCTACAATGAGCAGTTCTTC
many,TRBJ2-7,NA,TRBV29-1,CSVRTAGVEQYF,TGCAGCGTCCGAACAGCAGGGGTCGAGCAGTACTTC
few,TRBJ2-5,NA,TRBV27,CASSSARVETQYF,TGTGCCAGCAGTTCGGCCAGGGTGGAGACCCAGTACTTC
NA,TRBJ2-1,TRBD1,TRBV5-1,CASSLESWTGRNEQFF,TGCGCCAGCAGCTTGGAGTCTTGGACAGGGCGCAATGAGCAGTTCTTC
NA,TRBJ1-5,NA,TRBV10-3,CAISWQGAEPQHF,TGTGCCATCTCTTGGCAGGGCGCTGAGCCCCAGCATTTT
NA,TRBJ2-3,NA,TRBV6-6,CASSDHGLLTDTQYF,TGTGCCAGCAGTGACCATGGACTCCTCACAGATACGCAGTATTTT
NA,TRBJ1-4,TRBD1,TRBV7-2,CASGPTGDREEKLFF,TGTGCCAGCGGCCCGACTGGGGACAGGGAAGAAAAACTGTTTTTT
NA,TRBJ2-1,TRBD2,TRBV6-2/TRBV6-3,CASSYIGGLAGDNSYNEQFF,TGTGCCAGCAGTTATATAGGCGGGCTAGCGGGGGATAACTCCTACAATGAGCAGTTCTTC
few,TRBJ2-3,TRBD2,TRBV7-3,CASSFSILIAGGRTDTQYF,TGTGCCAGCAGCTTCTCTATTCTAATAGCGGGAGGACGCACAGATACGCAGTATTTT
NA,TRBJ1-3,NA,TRBV20-1,CSAKQGWGNTIYF,TGCAGTGCAAAGCAGGGGTGGGGAAACACCATATATTTT
NA,TRBJ1-2,NA,TRBV20-1,CSASQGYTF,TGCAGTGCTAGTCAGGGCTACACCTTC
NA,TRBJ2-3,NA,TRBV5-5,CASSLFSGTFSTDTQYF,TGTGCCAGCAGCTTGTTTTCCGGGACCTTTAGCACAGATACGCAGTATTTT
NA,TRBJ1-4,NA,TRBV20-1,CSATPGLKNEKLFF,TGCAGTGCTACCCCGGGCTTAAAAAATGAAAAACTGTTTTTT
few,TRBJ2-5,NA,TRBV29-1,CSAKAGRETQYF,TGCAGCGCCAAGGCAGGGCGAGAGACCCAGTACTTC
few,TRBJ2-4,NA,TRBV19,CASSRNPEETKNIQYF,TGTGCCAGTAGTAGAAACCCGGAGGAGACCAAAAACATTCAGTACTTC
NA,TRBJ2-3,TRBD2,TRBV20-1,CSARDNGGRDSFSTDTQYF,TGCAGTGCTAGAGATAACGGCGGGAGGGACTCCTTTAGCACAGATACGCAGTATTTT
few,TRBJ1-1,NA,TRBV12-3/TRBV12-4,CASSAGGRMNTEAFF,TGTGCCAGCAGCGCGGGGGGTAGGATGAACACTGAAGCTTTCTTT
few,TRBJ2-5,TRBD2,TRBV12-3/TRBV12-4,CASSFSGSRETQYF,TGTGCCAGCAGTTTTAGCGGGAGCCGGGAGACCCAGTACTTC
few,TRBJ2-5,NA,TRBV20-1,CSAMDNTETQYF,TGCAGTGCAATGGACAATACAGAGACCCAGTACTTC
once,TRBJ1-1,TRBD1,TRBV11-3,CASSLEGTAPNTEASF,TGTGCCAGCAGCTTAGAGGGGACAGCCCCGAACACTGAAGCTTCCTTT
few,TRBJ2-1,TRBD2,TRBV27,CASSLGTSSYEQFF,TGTGCCAGCAGTTTGGGGACTAGCTCTTATGAGCAGTTCTTC
few,TRBJ2-1,NA,TRBV7-9,CASSLFGQSYNEQFF,TGTGCCAGCAGCTTGTTCGGGCAATCCTACAATGAGCAGTTCTTC
NA,TRBJ2-7,NA,TRBV29-1,CGVVKGQAYEQYF,TGCGGCGTTGTGAAAGGGCAAGCCTACGAGCAGTACTTC
few,TRBJ1-4,NA,TRBV11-2,CASSLELQEKLFF,TGTGCCAGCAGCTTAGAGCTCCAAGAAAAACTGTTTTTT
NA,TRBJ1-5,NA,TRBV5-5,CASSLAQYNSNQPQHF,TGTGCCAGCAGCTTGGCCCAGTATAATAGCAATCAGCCCCAGCATTTT
few,TRBJ2-7,NA,TRBV20-1,CSARKTGTYEQYF,TGCAGTGCTAGAAAGACAGGTACCTACGAGCAGTACTTC
NA,TRBJ2-6,NA,TRBV12-3/TRBV12-4,CASRVTGANVLTF,TGTGCCAGCAGAGTTACTGGGGCCAACGTCCTGACTTTC
few,TRBJ1-4,TRBD1,TRBV20-1,CSARVPGQGNEKLFF,TGCAGTGCTAGAGTCCCGGGACAGGGCAATGAAAAACTGTTTTTT
NA,TRBJ1-5,NA,TRBV7-2,CASSLRMDSNQPQHF,TGTGCCAGCAGCTTAAGGATGGATAGCAATCAGCCCCAGCATTTT
many,TRBJ1-2,NA,TRBV20-1,CSCQGSGGYTF,TGCAGTTGCCAGGGGAGTGGCGGCTACACCTTC
few,TRBJ2-5,NA,TRBV20-1,CSVTGRFQETQYF,TGCAGTGTTACTGGACGGTTCCAAGAGACCCAGTACTTC
many,TRBJ2-3,TRBD2,TRBV29-1,CSVGRTSGGITDTQYF,TGCAGCGTTGGGAGGACTAGCGGGGGGATCACAGATACGCAGTATTTT
NA,TRBJ1-2,NA,TRBV20-1,CTARGVEGYGYTF,TGCACAGCTAGAGGGGTAGAGGGCTATGGCTACACCTTC